The clone carrying this T cell receptor beta chain appeared many times. Its antigen is unidentified. The data stem from a study of response to subunit inactivated influenza vaccine. TCRdb reprocessed the RT-PCR reads via MiXCR and lists one record per CDR3 protein. The profile shows some 600,000 distinct CDR3 sequences, roughly 15% of them singletons. Study-wide results and caveats: Few new T cells, the authors suggested, are recruited by each seasonal influenza vaccination.

This CDR3 comprises 13 residues. Trimming removed 7 bases from V and 3 bases from J, with 10 bases in between. The germline CDR1 and CDR2 sequences are SNHLY and FYNNEI. This specimen was PBMCs from blood, taken 14 to 15 days before vaccination. V is TRBV2 and J is TRBJ1-5; possibly TRBD1 for D (6 bases). This receptor was identified in a man aged 50 to 60 who received an inactivated influenza vaccine. The CDR3 is CASMRDTNQPQHF. The CDR3 region has the DNA TGTGCCAGCATGCGGGACACCAATCAGCCCCAGCATTTT.